The subject of this entry is one T cell receptor (beta chain). This entry belongs to a study of T cell changes during pregnancy in multiple sclerosis. Profiling relied on immunoSEQ multiplex PCR, and the TCRdb table lists in-frame clones only, not all of them. Altogether about 44,000 clones are present, about 88% being singletons, with the ten largest covering about 1%. V lost 8 bases, J lost 4 bases, and 12 bases lay in between. CDR1 and CDR2 (germline): ENHRY, SYGVKD. The CDR3 covers 13 residues. The TCR was taken from a female donor with multiple sclerosis, enrolled in a pregnancy study. The chain combines TRBV10-3 with TRBJ2-1; weak D call: TRBD1 (6 bases). The sequencing here drew on CD4+ T cells from peripheral blood mononuclear cells, taken after pregnancy. The CDR3 DNA reads TGTGCCATCGGGACACCCCTGTACAATGAGCAGTTCTTC. Amino acids: CAIGTPLYNEQFF.